This T cell receptor beta chain was sequenced during a study of shared clonotypes between healthy human individuals. Healthy adults negative for HIV, lacking recent acute infections or vaccinations, served as donors. The germline V gene encodes CDR1 MDHEN and CDR2 SYDVKM. V lost 3 bases and J 0 bases, leaving 12 bases between the germline ends. The CDR3 is made up of 16 amino acids. Clones were read by immunoSEQ multiplex PCR, and TCRdb kept only the in-frame ones, dropping some. The table has more than 500,000 clones, 90% to 97% seen once. The genes are TRBV28 and TRBJ1-5; D gene unclear. The sequencing input was naive CD4+ T cells sorted from blood. Subset denoted: CD45RA+ positively selected. This clonotype originated in a woman aged 25-40 years in good health. CDR3 DNA: TGTGCCAGCAGTTTGTACCGGGGTAATAGCAATCAGCCCCAGCATTTT. Its protein product is CASSLYRGNSNQPQHF.